The sequence of this TCR beta chain was determined in a study of Ad26.COV2.S vaccination and SARS-CoV-2 variants (dated by TCRdb to the early 2020s). Notes on the research overall: Donors in the vaccine arm were drawn from COV1001, a phase I-IIa trial of Ad26.COV2.S in healthy adults that was multicentre, randomized, double-blind and placebo-controlled. The specificity and breadth of SARS-CoV-2-reactive T cell receptors after Ad26.COV2.S vaccination were assessed by TCRbeta repertoire sequencing. Investigators did not know the trial group allocation while performing experiments and assessing outcomes. The TCR-sequenced set comprised about 32 samples: about 19 Ad26.COV2.S vaccine recipients, 5 placebo recipients and 8 SARS-CoV-2 convalescent individuals. Dosing of Ad26.COV2.S was intramuscular, at either 5x10^10 or 1x10^11 viral particles, delivered as one shot or as two shots spaced 56 days apart. Trial participants were randomized into five groups of five, in which low-dose or high-dose Ad26.COV2.S was given once or twice, or placebo was given on both occasions. Results the study describes overall, beyond this receptor: Comparable non-spike TCR breadth was observed between vaccine and placebo recipients, consistent with only spike being contained in the vaccine. The authors noted that the TCR breadth and depth analyses may have underestimated total T cell responses. The study lacked the statistical power to compare responses across vaccine doses or regimens. Compared with placebo recipients, Ad26.COV2.S recipients showed higher spike-specific TCR breadth (P = 0.0014). After vaccination, substantial breadth of spike-specific CD8+ and CD4+ T cell responses was reported.

TCRbeta CDR3 regions were sequenced with the immunoSEQ Assay. After extraction, genomic DNA underwent amplification by bias-controlled multiplex PCR, followed by high-throughput sequencing. The published analysis was carried out like this. To quantify the absolute abundance of each unique TCRbeta CDR3 region, sequences were collapsed and filtered. T cell fraction was estimated by normalizing TCRbeta template counts to usable DNA, which was measured by amplifying reference genes present in all nucleated cells. Repertoire TCRs were annotated as SARS-CoV-2-specific when V gene, CDR3 amino acid sequence and J gene were exactly matched to a known reactive TCR set. The reference SARS-CoV-2 TCR set was derived from MIRA and filtered for enrichment in COVID-19-positive ImmuneCODE repertoires, a step that removed public or cross-reactive TCRs. Using the MIRA antigens, annotated TCRs were further analysed by specific ORF or by position within an ORF. Breadth was defined as the number of annotated unique rearrangements divided by the total number of unique productive rearrangements, and depth was defined as the summed frequency of the annotated unique rearrangements. Two-sided Wilcoxon rank-sum tests were used to compare TCR breadth between groups. TCRdb limited this immuneACCESS table to in-frame rearrangements with V and J called. A share of clones is missing; checked studies link under half to unresolved V genes, and the rest is unexplained. That table is the source of V, J and clone size, and D and trimming were worked out from the DNA. The sample yields about 680,000 clones; 89% were counted once. 1.5% of the sample rests with the top ten.

CDR1 SNHLY and CDR2 FYNNEI are derived from the germline V gene. The CDR3 measures 15 amino acids from cysteine to phenylalanine. This entry keeps only the CDR3 DNA: 45 bases, framed from base 1. V trim: 6 bases; J trim: 5 bases; unmatched bases: 7. In regard to this clone: Its antigen remains unidentified. Base quality data are lacking; no much larger clone is found one base away.

The treatment or condition label, read with the paper, signifies: 15 to 20 received Ad26.COV2.S at low or high dose, single or two shots; a few received placebo; per-sample allocation not given. Repertoires of vaccine and placebo recipients were sequenced from samples taken on day 63 after the first injection. In Cohort 1b, about 25 adults aged 18-55 years were enrolled at a single site in Boston, USA, between 29 July and 7 August 2020. Ad26.COV2.S was a replication-incompetent adenovirus type 26 vector that expressed a prefusion-stabilized SARS-CoV-2 spike protein derived from the original Wuhan strain.

Sequenced here: peripheral blood, sampled in a trial of Ad26.COV2.S vaccine versus placebo. The rearrangement joined TRBV2 to TRBJ2-2, and 9 bases in between align with TRBD2. The sequence was collected from a person aged 18-60 years who received the Ad26.COV2.S COVID-19 vaccine or a placebo. CDR3 region: CASRSSGRLTGELFF. The nucleotides are TGTGCCAGCAGGAGTAGCGGGAGATTAACCGGGGAGCTGTTTTTT.